What follows is one T cell receptor beta chain and its context. The entry originates in a study of blood T cell repertoires in COVID-19. The overall study: Samples of COVID-19 (acute and convalescent) were obtained from the United States, Italy and Spain.

V was trimmed by 2 bases and J by 1 base, leaving 9 bases between them. The CDR3 loop spans 14 amino acids. Per germline, CDR1 SGHRS and CDR2 YFSETQ. Data came from immunoSEQ multiplex PCR; TCRdb stores just in-frame clones and leaves some out. The sample has roughly 72,000 clones; about 88% are singletons. This clonotype was obtained from a human donor in a cohort sampled during active COVID-19. The rearrangement joins TRBV5-1 to TRBJ1-1; D might be TRBD1 (5 bases). Sequencing used peripheral blood. The CDR3 DNA reads as TGCGCCAGCAGCTTTGACAGCCCGAACACTGAAGCTTTCTTT. It translates to CASSFDSPNTEAFF.